This T cell receptor beta chain was identified in a study of cytomegalovirus exposure and HLA in healthy donors. Across the whole study: Early released data had about 80 million unique TCRs, all coming from HLA-typed donors. General study findings and limits: In a later analysis, parvovirus B19, influenza, CMV and Epstein-Barr virus appeared linked to several top co-occurrence clusters.

Note on this clone: Its target is unknown.

CDR1 is MNHEY and CDR2 is SVGAGI in the germline V gene. V gave up 5 bases and J gave up 3 bases, with 13 bases separating them. The CDR3 has 14 residues. The PCR ran on 60 Vbeta and 13 Jbeta primers. In the authors' methods: An analysis that came later counted 73 million or so unique TCR beta chains, approximately 10 million shared. Sequenced by immunoSEQ multiplex PCR; TCRdb stores in-frame clones only, minus some. V, J and clone size derive from that table, while D and trimming were established from the DNA sequence. The table has approximately 130,000 clones, more than 65% seen once. Donors in the study were healthy people who gave bone marrow.

The V gene is TRBV6-5, the J gene TRBJ2-5; D may be TRBD1 (6 bases). This clonotype was sampled from a woman aged 18-30 years in good health and CMV-seronegative. Sequenced sample: PBMCs. CDR3 coding DNA: TGTGCCAGCAGTCGTGGACAGTTCAAAGAGACCCAGTACTTC. As protein: CASSRGQFKETQYF.